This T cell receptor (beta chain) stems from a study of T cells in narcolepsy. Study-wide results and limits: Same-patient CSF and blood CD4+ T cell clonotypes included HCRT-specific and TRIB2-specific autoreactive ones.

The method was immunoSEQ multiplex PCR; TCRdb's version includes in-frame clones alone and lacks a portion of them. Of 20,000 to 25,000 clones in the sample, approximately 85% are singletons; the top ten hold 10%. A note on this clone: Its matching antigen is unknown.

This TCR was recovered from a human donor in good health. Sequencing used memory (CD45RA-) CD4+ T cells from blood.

The CDR3 bases are TGCGCCAGCAGCCAAGCAGGGACGGACGAGCAGTACTTC. Residues: CASSQAGTDEQYF. The chain joins TRBV5-1 to TRBJ2-7; D possibly uses TRBD1 or TRBD2 (5 bases each). V dropped 4 bases and J dropped 5 bases, with 13 bases sitting between them. The CDR3 consists of 13 residues. Germline V gives CDR1 SGHRS, CDR2 YFSETQ.